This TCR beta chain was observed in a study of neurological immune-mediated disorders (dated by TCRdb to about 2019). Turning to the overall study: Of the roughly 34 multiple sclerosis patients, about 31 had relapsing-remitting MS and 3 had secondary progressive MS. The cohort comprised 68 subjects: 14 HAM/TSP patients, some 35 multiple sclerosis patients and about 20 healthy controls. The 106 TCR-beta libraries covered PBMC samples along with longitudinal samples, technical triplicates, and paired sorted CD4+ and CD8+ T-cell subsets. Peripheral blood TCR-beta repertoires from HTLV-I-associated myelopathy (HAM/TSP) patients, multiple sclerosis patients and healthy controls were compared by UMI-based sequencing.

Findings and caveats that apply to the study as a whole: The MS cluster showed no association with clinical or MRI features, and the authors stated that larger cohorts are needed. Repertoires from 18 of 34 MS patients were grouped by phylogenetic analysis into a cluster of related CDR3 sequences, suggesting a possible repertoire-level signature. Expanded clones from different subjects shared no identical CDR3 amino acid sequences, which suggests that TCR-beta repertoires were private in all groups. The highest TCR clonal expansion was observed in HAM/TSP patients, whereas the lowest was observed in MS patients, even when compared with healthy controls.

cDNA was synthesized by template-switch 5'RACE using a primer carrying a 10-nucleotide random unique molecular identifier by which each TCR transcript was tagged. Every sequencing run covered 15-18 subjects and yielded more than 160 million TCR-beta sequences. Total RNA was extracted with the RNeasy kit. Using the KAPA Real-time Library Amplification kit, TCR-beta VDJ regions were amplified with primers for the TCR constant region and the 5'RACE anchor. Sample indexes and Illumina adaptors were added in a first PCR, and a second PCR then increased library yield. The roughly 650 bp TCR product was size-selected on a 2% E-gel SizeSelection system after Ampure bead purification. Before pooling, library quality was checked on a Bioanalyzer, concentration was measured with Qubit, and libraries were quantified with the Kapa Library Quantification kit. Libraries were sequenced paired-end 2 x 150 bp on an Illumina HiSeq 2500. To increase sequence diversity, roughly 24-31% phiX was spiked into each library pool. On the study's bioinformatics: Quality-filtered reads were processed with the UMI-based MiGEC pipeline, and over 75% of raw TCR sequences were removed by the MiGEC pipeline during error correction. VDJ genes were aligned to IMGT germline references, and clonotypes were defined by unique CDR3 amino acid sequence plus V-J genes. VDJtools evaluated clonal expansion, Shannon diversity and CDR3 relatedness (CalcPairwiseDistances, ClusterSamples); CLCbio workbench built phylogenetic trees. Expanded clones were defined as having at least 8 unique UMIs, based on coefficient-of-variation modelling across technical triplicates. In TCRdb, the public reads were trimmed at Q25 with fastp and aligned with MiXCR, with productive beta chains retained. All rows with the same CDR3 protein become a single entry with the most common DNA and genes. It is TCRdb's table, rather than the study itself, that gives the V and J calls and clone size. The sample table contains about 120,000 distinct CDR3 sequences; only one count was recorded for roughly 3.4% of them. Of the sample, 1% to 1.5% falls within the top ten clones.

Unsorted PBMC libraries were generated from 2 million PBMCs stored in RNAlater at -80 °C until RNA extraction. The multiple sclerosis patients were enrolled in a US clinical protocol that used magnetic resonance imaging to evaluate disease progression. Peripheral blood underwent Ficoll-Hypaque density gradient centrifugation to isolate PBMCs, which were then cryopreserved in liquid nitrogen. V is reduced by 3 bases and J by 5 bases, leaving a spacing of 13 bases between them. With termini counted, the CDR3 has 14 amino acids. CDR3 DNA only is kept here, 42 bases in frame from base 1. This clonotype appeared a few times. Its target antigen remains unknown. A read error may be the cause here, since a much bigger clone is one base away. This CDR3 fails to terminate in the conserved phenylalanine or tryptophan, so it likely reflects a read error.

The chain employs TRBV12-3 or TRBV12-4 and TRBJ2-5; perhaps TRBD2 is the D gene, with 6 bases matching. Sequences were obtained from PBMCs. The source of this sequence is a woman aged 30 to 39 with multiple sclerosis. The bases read TGTGCCAGCAGTTTCGGCGGGGCAGGGGAGACCCAGTACTGC. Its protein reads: CASSFGGAGETQYC.